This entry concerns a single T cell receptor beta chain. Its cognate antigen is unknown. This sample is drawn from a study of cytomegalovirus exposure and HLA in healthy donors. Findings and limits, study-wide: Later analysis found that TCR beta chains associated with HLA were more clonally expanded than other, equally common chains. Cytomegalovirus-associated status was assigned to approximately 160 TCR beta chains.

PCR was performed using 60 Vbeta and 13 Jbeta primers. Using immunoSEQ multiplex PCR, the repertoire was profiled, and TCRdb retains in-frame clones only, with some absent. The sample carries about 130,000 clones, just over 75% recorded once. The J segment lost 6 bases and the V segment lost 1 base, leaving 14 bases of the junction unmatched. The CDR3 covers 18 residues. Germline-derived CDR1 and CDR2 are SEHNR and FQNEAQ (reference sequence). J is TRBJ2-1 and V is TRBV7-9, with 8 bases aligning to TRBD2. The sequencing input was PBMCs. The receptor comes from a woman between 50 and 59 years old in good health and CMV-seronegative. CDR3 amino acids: CASSLGGGPSGSSNEQFF. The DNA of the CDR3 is TGTGCCAGCAGCTTAGGGGGGGGTCCCAGCGGGAGTTCCAATGAGCAGTTCTTC.